The T cell receptor beta chain under discussion was sequenced for a study of regulatory T cells in long-lasting Graves disease. Regarding the study as a whole: Persistent Graves' disease cases displayed lower TCR diversity than newly diagnosed ones.

Documented time point: newly diagnosed GD, antithyroid drugs for less than 3 months. The TCR library was made from RNA that had been extracted from PBMCs in TRIzol. Arm-PCR with iRepertoire HTBI primers amplified the CDR3 regions for these TCR beta libraries. A single record per CDR3 protein comes from TCRdb applying MiXCR to the multiplex PCR reads. The repertoire includes 360,000 or so distinct CDR3 sequences, under 20% of them detected once, and roughly 21% sits in the top ten. In the case of this clonotype: Antigen unknown.

Germline CDR1 reads LNHDA; CDR2 reads SQIVND (reference sequence). Unmatched junction bases numbered 10, after V lost 10 bases and J lost 6 bases. The CDR3 is made up of 14 amino acids. These data are also associated with another study on T cells in Graves' hyperthyroidism and ophthalmopathy. Per that study: Expanded thyroid clonotypes (above 0.001) were mostly also found in blood.

The V and J genes are TRBV19 and TRBJ2-2, with 8 bases fitting TRBD1. The sequence was obtained from a woman aged 18 to 35 with Graves disease. The sample here was peripheral blood mononuclear cells (PBMCs), taken at new diagnosis, from a patient treated with antithyroid drugs. Written as DNA, the CDR3 is TGTGCCACCGGAGGCAGGGGGCTGGCCGGGGAGCTGTTTTTT. It yields the protein CATGGRGLAGELFF.